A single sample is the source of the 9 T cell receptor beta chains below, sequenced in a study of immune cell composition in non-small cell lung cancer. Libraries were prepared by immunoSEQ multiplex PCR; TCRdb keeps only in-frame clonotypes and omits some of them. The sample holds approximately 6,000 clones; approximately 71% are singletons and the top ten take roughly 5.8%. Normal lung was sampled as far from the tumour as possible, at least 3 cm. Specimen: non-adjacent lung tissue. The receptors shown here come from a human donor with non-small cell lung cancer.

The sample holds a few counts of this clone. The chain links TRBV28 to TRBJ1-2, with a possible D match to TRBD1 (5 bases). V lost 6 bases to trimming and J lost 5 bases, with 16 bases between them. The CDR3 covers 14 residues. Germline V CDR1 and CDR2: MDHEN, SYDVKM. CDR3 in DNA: TGTGCCAGCAGCAAAATACAGGACTATTATGGCTACACCTTC. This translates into CASSKIQDYYGYTF.

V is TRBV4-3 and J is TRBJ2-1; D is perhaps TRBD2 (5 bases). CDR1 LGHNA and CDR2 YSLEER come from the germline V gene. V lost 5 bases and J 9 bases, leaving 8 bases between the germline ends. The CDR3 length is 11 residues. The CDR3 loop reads CASSMRAEQFF. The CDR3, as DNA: TGCGCCAGCAGCATGAGGGCTGAGCAGTTCTTC.

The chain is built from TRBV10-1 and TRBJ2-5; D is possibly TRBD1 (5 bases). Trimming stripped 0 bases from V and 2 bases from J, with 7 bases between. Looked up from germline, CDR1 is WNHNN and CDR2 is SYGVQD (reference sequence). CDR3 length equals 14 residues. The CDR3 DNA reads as TGCGCCAGCAGTGAGTCTTCAGGGCAAGAGACCCAGTACTTC. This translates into CASSESSGQETQYF.

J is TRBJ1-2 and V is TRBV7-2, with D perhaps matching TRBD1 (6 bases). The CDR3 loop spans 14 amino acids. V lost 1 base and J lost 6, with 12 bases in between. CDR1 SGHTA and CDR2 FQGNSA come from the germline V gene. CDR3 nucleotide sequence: TGTGCCAGCAGCTTAGTATTCCAGGGGAATGGCTACACCTTC. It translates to CASSLVFQGNGYTF.

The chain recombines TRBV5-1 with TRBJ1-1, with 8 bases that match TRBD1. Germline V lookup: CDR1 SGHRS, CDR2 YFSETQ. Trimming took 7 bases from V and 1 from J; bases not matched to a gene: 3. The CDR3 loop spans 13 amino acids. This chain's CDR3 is CASAGQENTEAFF. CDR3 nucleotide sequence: TGCGCCAGCGCGGGACAGGAGAACACTGAAGCTTTCTTT.

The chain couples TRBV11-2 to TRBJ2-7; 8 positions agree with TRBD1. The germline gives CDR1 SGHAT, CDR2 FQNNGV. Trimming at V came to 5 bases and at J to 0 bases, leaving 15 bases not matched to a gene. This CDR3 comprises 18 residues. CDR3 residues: CASSRNDRGASSSYEQYF. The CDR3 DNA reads TGTGCCAGCAGCCGAAATGACAGGGGCGCTTCCTCCTCCTACGAGCAGTACTTC.

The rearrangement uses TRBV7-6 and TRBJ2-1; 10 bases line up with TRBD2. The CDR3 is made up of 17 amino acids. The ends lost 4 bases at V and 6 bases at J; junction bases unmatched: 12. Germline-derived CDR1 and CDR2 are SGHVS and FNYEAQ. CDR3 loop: CASSSGTRSGGANEQFF. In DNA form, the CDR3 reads TGTGCCAGCAGCTCCGGAACTAGGAGCGGGGGGGCCAATGAGCAGTTCTTC.

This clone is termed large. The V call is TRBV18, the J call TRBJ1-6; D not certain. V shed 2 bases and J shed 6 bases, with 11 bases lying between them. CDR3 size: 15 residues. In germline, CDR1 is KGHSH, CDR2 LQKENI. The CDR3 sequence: CASSPSGPINSPLHF. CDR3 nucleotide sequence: TGTGCCAGCTCACCAAGCGGCCCGATTAATTCACCCCTCCACTTT.

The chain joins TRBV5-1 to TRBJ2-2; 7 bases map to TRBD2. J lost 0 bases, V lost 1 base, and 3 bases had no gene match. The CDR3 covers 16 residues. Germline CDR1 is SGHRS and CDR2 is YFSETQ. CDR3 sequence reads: CASSLFAGANTGELFF. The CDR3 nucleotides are TGCGCCAGCAGCTTGTTCGCGGGGGCGAACACCGGGGAGCTGTTTTTT.